What follows are 27 T cell receptor beta chains derived from one specimen sequenced in a study of cytomegalovirus exposure and HLA in healthy donors. Amplification used 60 Vbeta primers and 13 Jbeta primers. Clones were sequenced by immunoSEQ multiplex PCR, and TCRdb holds only the in-frame ones, with some missing. The table records about 150,000 clones, 84% of them present only once. The sample taken for sequencing was PBMCs. The receptors were sampled from a boy between 2 and 10 years old in good health and CMV-seronegative.

CDR3 residues: CASSPARDSYEQYF. CDR3 nucleotides: TGCGCCAGCAGCCCCGCCAGGGACAGCTACGAGCAGTACTTC. The rearrangement joins TRBV5-1 to TRBJ2-7, with 7 bases aligning to TRBD1. V gave up 4 bases and J gave up 3 bases; unmatched junction bases: 7. Germline V gene data show CDR1 as SGHRS and CDR2 as YFSETQ. The CDR3 spans 14 residues.

The chain employs TRBV6-5 and TRBJ2-7; TRBD1 matches at 7 bases. This CDR3 has 14 amino acids. The V gene end was trimmed by 5 bases and the J gene end by 2 bases; junction bases not matched to a gene: 6. Germline V CDR1 and CDR2: MNHEY, SVGAGI. CDR3 protein: CASSPGTVPYEQYF. The CDR3 coding sequence is TGTGCCAGCAGTCCCGGGACAGTACCCTACGAGCAGTACTTC.

This chain uses TRBV15 with TRBJ2-5; D might be TRBD2 (5 bases). The germline V and J ends were trimmed by 0 bases and 4 bases, with 9 bases remaining between them. Per germline, CDR1 LNHNV and CDR2 YYDKDF (reference sequence). The CDR3 is made up of 14 amino acids. For the CDR3, the DNA is TGTGCCACCAGCAGAGATATCGCGGGAGAGACCCAGTACTTC. It yields the protein CATSRDIAGETQYF.

The CDR3 protein is CASSPLAGGHEQFF. The CDR3 DNA is TGTGCCAGCAGCCCCCTGGCGGGAGGGCATGAGCAGTTCTTC. The chain is built from TRBV11-3 and TRBJ2-1, with 9 bases matching TRBD2. The germline V gene has CDR1 SGHNT and CDR2 YENEEA. This CDR3 contains 14 residues. Unmatched junction bases numbered 7, after V lost 5 bases and J lost 8 bases.

The V gene is TRBV30, the J gene TRBJ2-3; the D gene is possibly TRBD1 (5 bases). Germline assignment: CDR1 GTSNPN and CDR2 SVGIG (reference sequence). The ends were cut back, 0 bases at V and 2 bases at J, with 9 bases in the middle. The CDR3 is made up of 14 amino acids. CDR3 bases: TGTGCCTGGAGTGTACAGGTCGACACAGATACGCAGTATTTT. This sequence encodes CAWSVQVDTDTQYF. The full variable domain, completed using reference TRBV30 and TRBJ2-3, is SQTIHQWPATLVQPVGSPLSLECTVEGTSNPNLYWYRQAAGRGLQLLFYSVGIGQISSEVPQNLSASRPQDRQFILSSKKLLLSDSGFYLCAWSVQVDTDTQYFGPGTRLTVL.

The CDR3 region is CSAAYEAEAFF. CDR3 coding DNA: TGCAGTGCTGCCTATGAGGCTGAAGCTTTCTTT. The V call is TRBV20-1, the J call TRBJ1-1; the D is unclear. The CDR3 contains 11 residues. CDR1 and CDR2 from the germline V gene are DFQATT and SNEGSKA (reference sequence). V lost 5 bases and J lost 6, with 10 bases in between.

The chain couples TRBV10-2 to TRBJ2-3; a weak D match, TRBD2 (5 bases). The CDR3 totals 13 residues. V lost 7 bases and J lost 6, with 14 bases in between. Germline lookup yields CDR1 WSHSY and CDR2 SAAADI. The CDR3 sequence is CASNSGGSDTQYF. CDR3 bases: TGCGCCAGCAATTCAGGAGGCTCTGATACGCAGTATTTT.

CDR3 sequence: CGGRESYEQYF. The CDR3 DNA reads as TGCGGAGGGAGGGAGTCCTACGAGCAGTACTTC. V gene TRBV20-1 combines with J gene TRBJ2-5, with 7 bases lining up with TRBD2. The end of the DNA is better explained by TRBJ2-7, so the J call may be wrong. This CDR3 comprises 11 residues. Germline V CDR1 and CDR2: DFQATT, SNEGSKA (reference sequence).

This clone was seen a single time. The chain couples TRBV9 to TRBJ1-1; 9 nucleotides agree with TRBD1. In germline, CDR1 is SGDLS, CDR2 YYNGEE. This CDR3 has 16 residues. The ends lost 0 bases at V and 1 base at J; junction bases unmatched: 4. In DNA, the CDR3 is TGTGCCAGCAGCGTAGTAACAGGGGGCTGGAACACTGAAGCTTTCTTT. Protein product: CASSVVTGGWNTEAFF.

The chain links TRBV5-1 to TRBJ2-1; D perhaps matches TRBD1 (5 bases). CDR3 length: 14 amino acids. Trimming left V 0 bases short and J 5 bases short, with 9 bases between. CDR1 is SGHRS, CDR2 YFSETQ, per germline. CDR3 amino acids: CASSLEFRDNEQFF. CDR3 coding DNA: TGCGCCAGCAGCTTGGAGTTCAGGGACAATGAGCAGTTCTTC.

The genes are TRBV19 and TRBJ2-4; D gene ambiguous. Germline-derived CDR1 and CDR2 are LNHDA and SQIVND (reference sequence). There are 14 residues in the CDR3. V lost 5 bases, J lost 0 bases, and 8 bases lay in between. CDR3 coding DNA: TGTGCCAGTAGTGTGAGTATAGCCAAAAACATTCAGTACTTC. Protein: CASSVSIAKNIQYF. Drawing the rest from reference TRBV19 and TRBJ2-4, the complete variable domain is DGGITQSPKYLFRKEGQNVTLSCEQNLNHDAMYWYRQDPGQGLRLIYYSQIVNDFQKGDIAEGYSVSREKKESFPLTVTSAQKNPTAFYLCASSVSIAKNIQYFGAGTRLSVL.

The J gene is TRBJ2-1, the V gene TRBV5-6; D is uncertain. V was shortened by 4 bases and J by 3 bases, with 14 bases between the two germline ends. This CDR3 has 15 amino acids. Germline V CDR1 and CDR2: SGHDT, YYEEEE. The CDR3 protein is CASSVRWRFYNEQFF. The CDR3 region has the DNA TGTGCCAGCAGCGTCCGGTGGAGATTCTACAATGAGCAGTTCTTC.

Concerning this clone: Other DNA variants within this sample encode the same CDR3. V is TRBV29-1 and J is TRBJ1-2; 10 bases agree with TRBD1. Per germline, CDR1 SQVTM and CDR2 ANQGSEA. The CDR3 loop spans 14 amino acids. V dropped 3 bases and J dropped 4; count of bases not matched to a gene: 5. DNA of the CDR3: TGCAGCGTTGACTTGACAGGGGGCGTCTATGGCTACACCTTC. Encoded protein: CSVDLTGGVYGYTF.

This clone was seen only a few times. The V gene is TRBV11-2, the J gene TRBJ2-1; 9 bases align to TRBD2. Losses at the gene ends were 1 base for V and 4 bases for J; bases not matched to a gene: 5. The CDR3 contains 16 residues. Germline V gene sequence: CDR1 SGHAT, CDR2 FQNNGV. CDR3 nucleotides: TGTGCCAGCAGCTTAGGAGTTAGCGGGGGTTACAATGAGCAGTTCTTC. Its translation: CASSLGVSGGYNEQFF. The full variable domain, completed using reference TRBV11-2 and TRBJ2-1, is EAGVAQSPRYKIIEKRQSVAFWCNPISGHATLYWYQQILGQGPKLLIQFQNNGVVDDSQLPKDRFSAERLKGVDSTLKIQPAKLEDSAVYLCASSLGVSGGYNEQFFGPGTRLTVL.

This sequence joins TRBV5-4 and TRBJ1-4, with 10 bases fitting TRBD1. CDR1 SGHNT and CDR2 YYREEE come from the germline V gene (reference sequence). The length of the CDR3 is 14 residues. With 2 bases clipped from V and 6 bases from J, the junction kept 1 base outside the gene matches. CDR3 nucleotides: TGTGCCAGCAGCTTAGGACAGGGGGATGAAAAACTGTTTTTT. Translated: CASSLGQGDEKLFF. Full variable domain (outside the CDR3, taken from reference TRBV5-4 and TRBJ1-4): ETGVTQSPTHLIKTRGQQVTLRCSSQSGHNTVSWYQQALGQGPQFIFQYYREEENGRGNFPPRFSGLQFPNYSSELNVNALELDDSALYLCASSLGQGDEKLFFGSGTQLSVL.

The chain combines TRBV4-1 with TRBJ1-6; no clear D gene. CDR1 is MGHRA and CDR2 is YSYEKL in the germline V gene. V was shortened by 0 bases and J by 5 bases, with 14 bases between the two germline ends. The CDR3 runs 17 residues. In DNA form, the CDR3 reads TGCGCCAGCAGCCAAGAGCCCCCCGAGAGCCATAATTCACCCCTCCACTTT. It codes for CASSQEPPESHNSPLHF.

The rearrangement links TRBV4-1 to TRBJ1-4, with D tentatively TRBD1 (5 bases). Trimming took off 1 base at V and 0 bases at J, with 9 bases between the two ends. The V gene's germline CDR1 is MGHRA and CDR2 YSYEKL. This CDR3 comprises 16 residues. The CDR3 DNA reads as TGCGCCAGCAGCCAAGCAGGGATTGCAACTAATGAAAAACTGTTTTTT. Its protein is CASSQAGIATNEKLFF.

V and J are TRBV2 and TRBJ2-3; 8 nucleotides align to TRBD1. V was pared by 6 bases and J by 5 bases, with 13 bases of the junction left unmatched. CDR1 and CDR2 from the germline V gene are SNHLY and FYNNEI. This CDR3 has 16 amino acids. CDR3 DNA: TGTGCCAGCAGGGCGAGACAGGGGAGTGGAGGAGATACGCAGTATTTT. It is translated as CASRARQGSGGDTQYF.

V is TRBV5-1 and J is TRBJ2-7; tentative D call: TRBD2 (6 bases). The V end lost 5 bases, the J end lost 4 bases, and 16 bases lay between the germline ends. This CDR3 has 14 amino acids. From germline, CDR1 is SGHRS and CDR2 YFSETQ. CDR3 nucleotides: TGCGCCAGCAGGGACGGGAGTTTTAGGTACGAGCAGTACTTC. Protein sequence: CASRDGSFRYEQYF.

This chain links TRBV14 with TRBJ2-1; TRBD2 is a possible D gene (6 bases). CDR1 and CDR2 from the germline V gene are SGHDN and FVKESK. Trimming shortened V by 4 bases and J by 4 bases, and 17 bases separated the two germline ends. This CDR3 has 16 residues. In nucleotides, the CDR3 is TGTGCCAGCAGCCCCCTTGGCGCGGGATTATACAATGAGCAGTTCTTC. Its translation is CASSPLGAGLYNEQFF. The entire variable domain, with the rest obtained from reference TRBV14 and TRBJ2-1, is as follows: EAGVTQFPSHSVIEKGQTVTLRCDPISGHDNLYWYRRVMGKEIKFLLHFVKESKQDESGMPNNRFLAERTGGTYSTLKVQPAELEDSGVYFCASSPLGAGLYNEQFFGPGTRLTVL.

The rearrangement uses TRBV4-1 and TRBJ1-5; 7 bases agree with TRBD1. The CDR3 consists of 15 residues. Germline assignment: CDR1 MGHRA and CDR2 YSYEKL. Trimming at V came to 2 bases and at J to 8 bases, leaving 9 bases not matched to a gene. Here the CDR3 DNA reads TGCGCCAGCAGCCAAACGACAGGGTTTCGAGAGCCCCAGCATTTT. This gives the protein CASSQTTGFREPQHF.

This rearrangement joins TRBV7-9 to TRBJ2-4; D possibly corresponds to TRBD1 (6 bases). Germline loops: CDR1 SEHNR, CDR2 FQNEAQ (reference sequence). The CDR3 has 13 residues. V shed 4 bases and J shed 3 bases, with 7 bases lying between them. CDR3 nucleotide sequence: TGTGCCAGCAGCTCACAGGGCAAAAACATTCAGTACTTC. Protein sequence: CASSSQGKNIQYF.

J is TRBJ2-6 and V is TRBV5-4, with 9 bases matching TRBD2. The CDR3 is made up of 20 amino acids. Germline assignment: CDR1 SGHNT and CDR2 YYREEE (reference sequence). The J segment lost 2 bases and the V segment lost 1 base, leaving 13 bases of the junction unmatched. The CDR3 region has the DNA TGTGCCAGCAGCTTGACGAGGTTCTCTAGCGGGATGGCTGGGGCCAACGTCCTGACTTTC. It translates to CASSLTRFSSGMAGANVLTF.

The chain joins TRBV28 to TRBJ1-2; 7 bases align to TRBD1. The CDR3 covers 14 residues. V shed 8 bases and J 4 bases; nucleotides not matched to a gene: 10. The germline CDR1 and CDR2 sequences are MDHEN and SYDVKM. The CDR3 loop is CASALDRESYGYTF. The CDR3 nucleotides are TGTGCCAGCGCCCTCGACAGGGAATCCTATGGCTACACCTTC.

The chain uses TRBV7-9 and TRBJ2-5; D perhaps matches TRBD2 (6 bases). The J call may not be correct, given that the DNA end is closer to TRBJ2-7. The CDR3 runs 14 residues. Germline V gene data show CDR1 as SEHNR and CDR2 as FQNEAQ (reference sequence). The CDR3 region is CASSLERLVDEQYF. DNA for the CDR3: TGTGCCAGCAGCTTAGAGAGACTAGTCGACGAGCAGTACTTC.

The CDR3 loop reads CASSLAPDRAYEQYF. The CDR3, as DNA: TGTGCCAGCAGCTTGGCCCCGGACAGGGCCTACGAGCAGTACTTC. The rearrangement uses TRBV5-8 and TRBJ2-7, with 8 bases identical to TRBD1. V shed 0 bases and J 2 bases; nucleotides not matched to a gene: 4. From germline, CDR1 is SGHTS and CDR2 YDEGEE. The length of the CDR3 is 15 residues.

The sample holds one count of this clone. This chain uses TRBV6-5 with TRBJ2-7; tentatively, D is TRBD2 (5 bases). The CDR3 sequence is 13 residues long. Germline V gene sequence: CDR1 MNHEY, CDR2 SVGAGI. With 4 bases removed from V and 2 bases from J, the gap between germline ends came to 9 bases. CDR3 coding DNA: TGTGCCAGCAGTTTTAGCGACACCTACGAGCAGTACTTC. As protein: CASSFSDTYEQYF.